Listed here is a single T cell receptor (beta chain). The antigen remains undetermined. Distinct nucleotide sequences in the sample also encode this CDR3. The data originate from a study of T cell responses to AZD1222 COVID-19 vaccine. The study, taken as a whole, reports: Repertoires were collected only later (after the peak T cell response had occurred). At 160-218 and 743-854, vaccine-associated CD4 TCRs were dominant, and they spanned spike.

Profiled with immunoSEQ multiplex PCR; TCRdb holds only in-frame clones, not every one. The repertoire includes 110,000 to 150,000 clones, 85% to 90% of them detected once, and around 3.5% sits in the top ten. This material consisted of peripheral blood, taken on day 0 of AZD1222 vaccination. This TCR derives from an adult in good health.

The CDR3 DNA is TGTGCCAGCTCACCACCCCGGGACAGAAACACTGAAGCTTTCTTT. Encoded protein: CASSPPRDRNTEAFF. The V gene is TRBV18, the J gene TRBJ1-1; 7 nucleotides align to TRBD1. From germline, CDR1 is KGHSH and CDR2 LQKENI. The V and J ends lost 0 bases and 2 bases, in that order; junction bases with no gene match: 3. This CDR3 spans 15 amino acids.